This T cell receptor (beta chain) was captured in a study of T cells in Graves' hyperthyroidism and ophthalmopathy. There are a few counts of this clonotype. Germline CDR1 reads SGHNT; CDR2 reads YYREEE (reference sequence). CDR3 length: 14 residues. The V and J ends lost 5 bases and 4 bases respectively, with 13 bases between them. Regions amplified from RNA transcripts were the TCR beta CDR3 regions. HTBI primers drove first-round RT-PCR of the TCR CDR3. TCRdb redid the calling of the multiplex PCR reads with MiXCR, one entry per CDR3 protein. Found here are about half a million distinct CDR3 sequences, 15% to 20% of them singletons; the top ten hold less than 30%. Enrolled ophthalmopathy patients presented with a Clinical Activity Score of at least 3, a NOSPECS grade of at least 4, and disease duration under 3 months. Investigators excluded patients with uncontrolled infection, other autoimmune disease, pregnancy or lactation.

The sequenced material came from blood. The chain joins TRBV5-4 to TRBJ2-1; D remains ambiguous. This TCR came from a woman aged 25 to 39 with Graves' ophthalmopathy. CDR3 nucleotide sequence: TGTGCCAGCAGAACGGCGACGGGTTACAATGAGCAGTTCTTC. This codes for CASRTATGYNEQFF.